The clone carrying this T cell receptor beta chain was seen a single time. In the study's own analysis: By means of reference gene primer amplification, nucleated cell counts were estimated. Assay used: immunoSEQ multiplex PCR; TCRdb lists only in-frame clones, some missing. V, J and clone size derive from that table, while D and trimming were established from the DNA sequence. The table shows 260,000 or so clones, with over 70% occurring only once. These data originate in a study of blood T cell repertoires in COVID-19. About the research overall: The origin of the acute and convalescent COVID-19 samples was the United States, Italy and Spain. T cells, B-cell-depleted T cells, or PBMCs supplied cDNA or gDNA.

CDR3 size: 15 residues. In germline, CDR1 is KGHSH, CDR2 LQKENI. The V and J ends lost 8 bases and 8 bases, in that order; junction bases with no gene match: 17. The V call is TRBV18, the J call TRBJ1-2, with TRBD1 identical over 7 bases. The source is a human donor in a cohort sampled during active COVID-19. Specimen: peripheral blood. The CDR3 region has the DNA TGTGCCAGCCCCCGGGCAGGGGGACCTCTTGACGGCTACACCTTC. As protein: CASPRAGGPLDGYTF. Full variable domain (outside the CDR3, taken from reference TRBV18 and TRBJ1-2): NAGVMQNPRHLVRRRGQEARLRCSPMKGHSHVYWYRQLPEEGLKFMVYLQKENIIDESGMPKERFSAEFPKEGPSILRIQQVVRGDSAAYFCASPRAGGPLDGYTFGSGTRLTVV.